The clone carrying this T cell receptor beta chain has only a few counts. The sample originates from a study of blood T cell repertoires in COVID-19. On the study more broadly: Acute and convalescent COVID-19 specimens originated in the United States, Italy and Spain. T cells, B-cell-depleted T cells, or PBMCs provided the cDNA or gDNA that served as material.

Looked up from germline, CDR1 is MNHEY and CDR2 is SVGAGI. CDR3 length: 13 amino acids. V lost 6 bases and J 3 bases, leaving 9 bases between the germline ends. Original handling: Estimated nucleated cell counts came from reference gene primer amplification. This table comes from immunoSEQ multiplex PCR, and its TCRdb copy is limited to in-frame clones, with some not included. V and J calls and clone size come straight from that table; D and trimming were deduced from the DNA. The table lists over 100,000 clones, 84% of them singletons. The receptor was isolated from a woman between 45 and 65 years old with acute or convalescent COVID-19. V and J are TRBV6-5 and TRBJ1-3; a weak D match, TRBD1 (6 bases). Sequencing input: peripheral blood. For the CDR3, the DNA is TGTGCCAGCAGCCACAGGGATGGAAACACCATATATTTT. It translates to CASSHRDGNTIYF.